A single sample gave rise to the 24 T cell receptor beta chains below, sequenced in a study of T cell responses to AZD1222 COVID-19 vaccine. The table came from immunoSEQ multiplex PCR; TCRdb's copy has only in-frame clones and leaves some out. This table holds tens of thousands of clones, more than 85% found once. This material consisted of peripheral blood, taken 28 days after the second AZD1222 dose. Source of these receptors: an adult who received the AZD1222 COVID-19 vaccine.

This sequence joins TRBV27 and TRBJ2-7, with 8 bases fitting TRBD2. V lost 3 bases to trimming and J lost 1 base; unmatched junction nucleotides: 2. This CDR3 is 14 amino acids long. The V gene's germline CDR1 is MNHEY and CDR2 SMNVEV (reference sequence). CDR3 region: CASSFGGGSYEQYF. CDR3 nucleotides: TGTGCCAGCAGTTTCGGGGGGGGATCCTACGAGCAGTACTTC.

This chain connects TRBV9 to TRBJ2-2; 7 bases fit TRBD1. CDR3 length: 16 residues. The V gene end was trimmed by 2 bases and the J gene end by 4 bases; junction bases not matched to a gene: 8. Germline-derived CDR1 and CDR2 are SGDLS and YYNGEE. In nucleotides, the CDR3 is TGTGCCAGCAGCGTTTCGGGACAGTCTTTCACCGGGGAGCTGTTTTTT. It specifies CASSVSGQSFTGELFF.

This clone showed up just once. The genes are TRBV9 and TRBJ2-3, with D perhaps given as TRBD1 or TRBD2 (6 bases each). Germline assignment: CDR1 SGDLS and CDR2 YYNGEE. This CDR3 is 15 amino acids long. V lost 0 bases and J lost 5, with 13 bases in between. In DNA, the CDR3 is TGTGCCAGCAGCGTAGGGGGGCGGGGTGTAGATACGCAGTATTTT. Translation gives CASSVGGRGVDTQYF. The entire variable domain, with the rest obtained from reference TRBV9 and TRBJ2-3, is as follows: DSGVTQTPKHLITATGQRVTLRCSPRSGDLSVYWYQQSLDQGLQFLIQYYNGEERAKGNILERFSAQQFPDLHSELNLSSLELGDSALYFCASSVGGRGVDTQYFGPGTRLTVL.

The J gene is TRBJ1-2, the V gene TRBV18; D is undetermined. This CDR3 is 14 amino acids long. In germline, CDR1 is KGHSH, CDR2 LQKENI. The V end lost 2 bases, the J end lost 4 bases, and 11 bases lay between the germline ends. CDR3 DNA: TGTGCCAGCTCACCATCGGGCAGCATCTATGGCTACACCTTC. This codes for CASSPSGSIYGYTF.

This clone was counted a single time. The V gene is TRBV21-1, the J gene TRBJ2-5. TRBV21-1 is classified as a pseudogene. This CDR3 has 17 residues. The CDR3 reads CASLSSSGPLEEETQYF. CDR3 DNA: TGTGCCAGCCTTAGCTCATCGGGACCTCTTGAGGAAGAGACCCAGTACTTC.

The chain's CDR3 is CASTTTAGGYSPLHF. The CDR3 coding sequence is TGTGCCAGTACTACGACAGCAGGAGGTTATTCACCCCTCCACTTT. V usage is TRBV19 and J usage is TRBJ1-6, with D possibly TRBD1 on 5 matching bases. The CDR3 sequence is 15 residues long. Trimming took 7 bases from V and 8 from J, leaving 18 bases between them. Germline V gives CDR1 LNHDA, CDR2 SQIVND (reference sequence).

The J gene is TRBJ1-1, the V gene TRBV5-1; a possible D gene is TRBD1 (6 bases). Germline CDR1 and CDR2: SGHRS and YFSETQ. Trimming left V 4 bases short and J 4 bases short, with 14 bases between. There are 14 residues in the CDR3. CDR3 residues: CASSPTGGGTEAFF. CDR3 bases: TGCGCCAGCAGCCCAACGGGGGGCGGCACTGAAGCTTTCTTT.

The chain uses TRBV5-4 and TRBJ1-3; TRBD1 matches 7 bases. This CDR3 contains 15 residues. With V trimmed by 0 bases and J by 0 bases, 0 bases remained unmatched. Germline V gives CDR1 SGHNT, CDR2 YYREEE (reference sequence). CDR3 amino acids: CASSLGTGSGNTIYF. CDR3 nucleotides: TGTGCCAGCAGCTTGGGGACAGGCTCTGGAAACACCATATATTTT.

In this sample, this clone turned up once. The chain links TRBV5-4 to TRBJ1-1; 8 bases agree with TRBD1. Germline assignment: CDR1 SGHNT and CDR2 YYREEE (reference sequence). Trimming at V came to 2 bases and at J to 4 bases, leaving 7 bases not matched to a gene. The CDR3 runs to 15 residues. CDR3 residues: CASSFGQGGSTEAFF. CDR3 DNA sequence: TGTGCCAGCAGCTTTGGACAGGGCGGCAGCACTGAAGCTTTCTTT.

This clone was seen only a few times. The chain couples TRBV2 to TRBJ1-2; a possible D gene is TRBD1 (5 bases). Germline CDR1 and CDR2: SNHLY and FYNNEI. Between the trimmed V and J ends, which lost 7 bases and 6 bases, there was a span of 18 bases. The CDR3 runs 14 residues. The CDR3 DNA reads as TGTGCCAGCACCTCAATCAGGGTTGCCGATGGCTACACCTTC. Translation: CASTSIRVADGYTF.

The V gene is TRBV11-1, the J gene TRBJ1-6; maybe TRBD1 (6 bases). This CDR3 is built from 15 residues. Between the trimmed V and J ends, which lost 5 bases and 4 bases, there was a span of 12 bases. The V gene's germline CDR1 is SGHAT and CDR2 FQDESV (reference sequence). This CDR3 reads CASSLRDTYNSPLHF. CDR3 coding DNA: TGTGCCAGCAGCCTCCGGGACACATATAATTCACCCCTCCACTTT.

The count of this clone is one. The chain uses TRBV5-4 and TRBJ1-1; a weak D match, TRBD1 (5 bases). The CDR3 length is 15 residues. The V gene's germline CDR1 is SGHNT and CDR2 YYREEE (reference sequence). The germline V and J ends were trimmed by 5 bases and 3 bases, with 17 bases remaining between them. The CDR3 here is CASRLGGGGDTEAFF. The CDR3 coding sequence is TGTGCCAGCAGACTTGGGGGAGGTGGGGACACTGAAGCTTTCTTT.

V usage is TRBV11-2 and J usage is TRBJ1-1; maybe TRBD1 (5 bases). The V and J ends lost 5 bases and 7 bases respectively, with 8 bases between them. Germline V gene data show CDR1 as SGHAT and CDR2 as FQNNGV. The CDR3 runs 11 residues. The CDR3 region is CASSHQGEAFF. CDR3 DNA: TGTGCCAGCAGCCACCAGGGTGAAGCTTTCTTT. The whole variable domain, remainder taken from reference TRBV11-2 and TRBJ1-1, is EAGVAQSPRYKIIEKRQSVAFWCNPISGHATLYWYQQILGQGPKLLIQFQNNGVVDDSQLPKDRFSAERLKGVDSTLKIQPAKLEDSAVYLCASSHQGEAFFGQGTRLTVV.

This clone has a single count. The V gene is TRBV19, the J gene TRBJ1-2; D is undetermined. V gave up 8 bases and J gave up 8 bases, with 9 bases separating them. The CDR3 is 10 residues long. The germline CDR1 and CDR2 sequences are LNHDA and SQIVND (reference sequence). The CDR3 region has the DNA TGTGCCAGTGGACTGGGAGGCTACACCTTC. This sequence encodes CASGLGGYTF.

The gene calls are TRBV7-2 and TRBJ1-3; the D is unclear. The germline V gene encodes CDR1 SGHTA and CDR2 FQGNSA. The CDR3 is 13 amino acids. V was cut by 5 bases and J by 3 bases, with 8 bases left in between. CDR3 region: CASSPRSGNTIYF. The CDR3 DNA is TGTGCCAGCAGCCCGAGAAGTGGAAACACCATATATTTT.

The chain combines TRBV21-1 with TRBJ2-3. TRBV21-1 is described as a pseudogene. The CDR3 length is 18 residues. CDR3 amino acids: CASSKIGTTQICTDTQYF. The CDR3 DNA reads as TGTGCCAGCAGCAAAATCGGGACCACACAGATTTGCACAGATACGCAGTATTTT.

The chain links TRBV2 to TRBJ1-2, with D possibly matching TRBD1 (5 bases). The CDR3 totals 14 residues. The germline V gene has CDR1 SNHLY and CDR2 FYNNEI. Trimming shortened V by 7 bases and J by 2 bases, and 14 bases separated the two germline ends. The CDR3 sequence: CASNQDTVNYGYTF. The DNA for the CDR3 is TGTGCCAGCAATCAGGACACTGTAAACTATGGCTACACCTTC.

The CDR3 protein is CASSTSLNSGNTIYF. CDR3 in DNA: TGCGCCAGCAGCACGTCACTTAACTCTGGAAACACCATATATTTT. The rearrangement joins TRBV5-1 to TRBJ1-3; D remains ambiguous. Germline V gene data show CDR1 as SGHRS and CDR2 as YFSETQ. V shed 4 bases and J shed 0 bases, with 11 bases lying between them. This CDR3 region has 15 residues.

V is TRBV7-9 and J is TRBJ2-7; D ambiguous. The length of the CDR3 is 11 residues. CDR1 is SEHNR, CDR2 FQNEAQ, per germline (reference sequence). The V gene lost 3 bases and the J gene lost 4 bases, with 4 bases spanning the gap. The CDR3 region is CASSFMYEQYF. The CDR3 DNA reads as TGTGCCAGCAGCTTTATGTACGAGCAGTACTTC.

Concerning this clone: Other DNA variants within this sample encode the same CDR3. The chain joins TRBV7-2 to TRBJ1-1, with D hard to call. Germline V lookup: CDR1 SGHTA, CDR2 FQGNSA. The V end was cut by 5 bases, the J end by 3 bases, with 10 bases between. The CDR3 runs to 13 residues. The CDR3 loop reads CASSLTEDTEAFF. The DNA of the CDR3 is TGTGCCAGCAGCCTAACGGAGGACACTGAAGCTTTCTTT.

V and J are TRBV30 and TRBJ1-4; no reliable D call. The CDR3 is made up of 12 amino acids. From germline, CDR1 is GTSNPN and CDR2 SVGIG (reference sequence). V gave up 0 bases and J gave up 12 bases, with 11 bases separating them. This CDR3 reads CAWSVQPTELFF. The CDR3 DNA reads TGTGCCTGGAGTGTACAGCCCACAGAACTGTTTTTT.

The chain recombines TRBV18 with TRBJ2-4, with 10 bases matching TRBD1. After removal of 4 bases from V and 3 bases from J, the junction contained 9 bases not matched to a gene. Germline assignment: CDR1 KGHSH and CDR2 LQKENI. The CDR3 covers 17 residues. In DNA, the CDR3 is TGTGCCAGCTCACTATCCGGGACAGGGGTTGACAAAAACATTCAGTACTTC. It encodes CASSLSGTGVDKNIQYF. Variable domain in full (rest from reference TRBV18 and TRBJ2-4): NAGVMQNPRHLVRRRGQEARLRCSPMKGHSHVYWYRQLPEEGLKFMVYLQKENIIDESGMPKERFSAEFPKEGPSILRIQQVVRGDSAAYFCASSLSGTGVDKNIQYFGAGTRLSVL.

The genes are TRBV28 and TRBJ1-2, with 10 bases matching TRBD1. Germline V gene lookup returns CDR1 MDHEN and CDR2 SYDVKM. This CDR3 has 15 amino acids. Unmatched junction bases numbered 9, after V lost 6 bases and J lost 5 bases. This chain's CDR3 is CASRMDRGNSYGYTF. The CDR3 bases are TGTGCCAGCAGGATGGACAGGGGGAATTCGTATGGCTACACCTTC.

This chain joins TRBV12-3 or TRBV12-4 and TRBJ2-1, with D hard to call. Trimming shortened V by 9 bases and J by 4 bases, and 7 bases separated the two germline ends. The CDR3 spans 11 residues. CDR3 sequence: CASSKYNEQFF. In nucleotides, the CDR3 is TGTGCCAGTTCAAAGTACAATGAGCAGTTCTTC.